What follows are 19 T cell receptor beta chains derived from one specimen sequenced in a study of blood T cells in healthy people across ages. Next came a second PCR, run for roughly 6 to 11 cycles, which used a sample-barcoded 5' primer along with a J-beta primer mix. MiXCR was run by TCRdb on the 5' RACE reads, yielding one entry per CDR3 protein. This sample yields about 290,000 distinct CDR3 sequences, of which roughly 26% are seen a single time; 29% belongs to the top ten. Sequencing input: blood. The receptors here all came from an older woman in good health.

In its sample, this clonotype was seen many times. The rearrangement links TRBV5-5 to TRBJ2-5, with 10 bases fitting TRBD1. The better agreement between TRBJ2-1 and the DNA end casts doubt on the J call. The CDR3 totals 17 residues. Germline V gene data show CDR1 as SGHKS and CDR2 as YYEKEE (reference sequence). CDR3 DNA sequence: TGTGCCAGCAGCTTGGCAACGGACAGGGGGTCGAGGGGTGAGCAGTTCTTC. Its protein product is CASSLATDRGSRGEQFF.

This clonotype was picked up a small number of times. At one boundary the junction diverges from the germline segment, which might be a read error. This chain joins TRBV20-1 and TRBJ1-2; D is unclear. Germline V gives CDR1 DFQATT, CDR2 SNEGSKA (reference sequence). This CDR3 region has 15 residues. The CDR3 is CSARDWPAVNYGYTF. The CDR3 nucleotides read TGCAGTGCTAGAGATTGGCCGGCGGTGAACTACGGCTACACCTTC.

V is TRBV20-1 and J is TRBJ2-7; D perhaps matches TRBD2 (5 bases). Per germline, CDR1 DFQATT and CDR2 SNEGSKA (reference sequence). V dropped 6 bases and J dropped 1 base, with 19 bases sitting between them. The CDR3 consists of 15 residues. CDR3 sequence (DNA): TGCAGTGCCAACCCTTTAGCGAGAGGATCCTACGAGCAGTACTTC. Residues: CSANPLARGSYEQYF.

The chain joins TRBV20-1 to TRBJ2-5; 9 bases agree with TRBD2. Looked up from germline, CDR1 is DFQATT and CDR2 is SNEGSKA (reference sequence). The CDR3 runs 15 residues. V gave up 0 bases and J gave up 7 bases; unmatched junction bases: 9. In DNA, the CDR3 is TGCAGTGCTAGAGATCTGGCTAGCGGGATGGGGACCCAGTACTTC. Translated, it gives CSARDLASGMGTQYF.

A word on this clonotype: A read error may explain this, as a much larger clone is one base away. The rearrangement links TRBV4-3 to TRBJ2-3, with D perhaps TRBD1 or TRBD2 (5 bases each). This CDR3 is 16 amino acids long. Germline V gene lookup returns CDR1 LGHNA and CDR2 YSLEER. CDR3: CASSQDGTPSTDMQYF. The CDR3 DNA sequence: TGCGCCAGCAGCCAAGATGGGACGCCCAGCACAGATATGCAGTATTTT.

This clonotype was seen only a few times. This chain connects TRBV20-1 to TRBJ2-1; TRBD2 agrees at 8 bases. This CDR3 has 15 residues. Looked up from germline, CDR1 is DFQATT and CDR2 is SNEGSKA (reference sequence). V shed 0 bases, J shed 6 bases, and the junction held 7 bases outside the gene matches. Written as DNA, the CDR3 is TGCAGTGCTAGAGATCGTACTAGCGGCCTCAATGAGCAGTTCTTC. Its protein is CSARDRTSGLNEQFF.

The chain joins TRBV5-5 to TRBJ2-1; the D gene is possibly TRBD1 (6 bases). The CDR3 loop spans 15 amino acids. Trimming removed 4 bases at V and 0 bases at J, with 11 bases between. Germline assignment: CDR1 SGHKS and CDR2 YYEKEE (reference sequence). The CDR3 region is CASSLDRSSYNEQFF. CDR3 nucleotides: TGTGCCAGCAGCCTTGACAGGAGCTCCTACAATGAGCAGTTCTTC.

The rearrangement joins TRBV27 to TRBJ1-2, with TRBD1 matching 9 bases. Germline CDR1 reads MNHEY; CDR2 reads SMNVEV (reference sequence). With V trimmed by 2 bases and J by 0 bases, 4 bases remained unmatched. The CDR3 length is 16 residues. This chain's CDR3 is CASSLDHRGPNYGYTF. The CDR3 bases are TGTGCCAGCAGTTTAGATCACAGGGGGCCTAACTATGGCTACACCTTC.

This clonotype was observed many times. This chain joins TRBV11-2 and TRBJ1-2; D gene unclear. The V and J ends lost 4 bases and 1 base respectively, with 13 bases between them. Germline values: CDR1 SGHAT, CDR2 FQNNGV. CDR3 size: 15 residues. The CDR3 spells CASSSRTANNYGYTF. CDR3 in DNA: TGTGCCAGCAGCTCCCGGACGGCGAATAACTATGGCTACACCTTC.

In nucleotides, the CDR3 is TGTGCCAGCAGCATCCAAGCGGGAGGGTCCTACAATGAGCAGTTCTTC. This encodes CASSIQAGGSYNEQFF. V and J are TRBV7-3 and TRBJ2-1; 10 bases align to TRBD2. The J segment lost 1 base and the V segment lost 5 bases, leaving 5 bases of the junction unmatched. The CDR3 length is 16 residues. The germline gives CDR1 SGHTA, CDR2 FQGTGA.

At least ten counts were recorded for this clonotype. This sequence joins TRBV29-1 and TRBJ2-5; 7 bases match TRBD1. Germline V gene lookup returns CDR1 SQVTM and CDR2 ANQGSEA. This CDR3 comprises 12 residues. V shed 7 bases, J shed 5 bases, and the junction held 7 bases outside the gene matches. CDR3: CSAGQMRETQYF. The CDR3 nucleotides read TGCAGCGCGGGACAGATGAGGGAGACCCAGTACTTC.

The rearrangement uses TRBV20-1 and TRBJ2-3, with TRBD2 identical over 8 bases. J lost 5 bases, V lost 1 base, and 5 bases had no gene match. CDR1 and CDR2 from the germline V gene are DFQATT and SNEGSKA (reference sequence). The CDR3 has 14 amino acids. CDR3 sequence: CSARGTSIRDTQYF. DNA for the CDR3: TGCAGTGCTAGAGGGACTAGCATTCGAGATACGCAGTATTTT.

V is TRBV6-5 and J is TRBJ2-2; D unclear. Germline CDR1 and CDR2: MNHEY and SVGAGI. With 6 bases removed from V and 6 bases from J, the gap between germline ends came to 14 bases. CDR3 length: 14 residues. CDR3: CASSPPGSSGELFF. The CDR3 nucleotides are TGTGCCAGCAGCCCCCCAGGTTCATCCGGGGAGCTGTTTTTT.

This clonotype has a count of ten or more. The chain has TRBV7-9 and TRBJ2-4; tentative D call: TRBD1 (5 bases). Germline loops: CDR1 SEHNR, CDR2 FQNEAQ (reference sequence). This CDR3 is built from 15 residues. The V end was cut by 3 bases, the J end by 0 bases, with 9 bases between. CDR3 coding DNA: TGTGCCAGCAGCTTTGGACATATAGCCAAAAACATTCAGTACTTC. This gives the protein CASSFGHIAKNIQYF.

There are many counts of this clonotype. A junction boundary mismatches the germline segment, possibly from a read error. The genes are TRBV5-1 and TRBJ1-5; D may be TRBD1 (6 bases). The germline V gene has CDR1 SGHRS and CDR2 YFSETQ. CDR3 length equals 14 residues. CDR3 coding DNA: TGTGCCAGCAGCCAAGGGGGGTCCAATCAGCCCCAGCATTTT. Translated: CASSQGGSNQPQHF.

This clonotype has more than one count but fewer than ten. This rearrangement joins TRBV20-1 to TRBJ1-6; no definite D call. Trimming stripped 6 bases from V and 7 bases from J, with 16 bases between. CDR3 length: 14 residues. Germline V gene sequence: CDR1 DFQATT, CDR2 SNEGSKA (reference sequence). The CDR3 bases are TGCAGTGCCCCCGAGGCAGGACGAAATTCACCCCTCCACTTT. It translates to CSAPEAGRNSPLHF.

The J gene is TRBJ2-1, the V gene TRBV6-5; 13 bases fit TRBD2. V was pared by 6 bases and J by 10 bases, with 9 bases of the junction left unmatched. CDR1 and CDR2 (germline): MNHEY, SVGAGI. CDR3 length: 15 amino acids. The CDR3 coding sequence is TGTGCCAGCAGACCTACTAGCGGGAGGGCTCCCGAGCAGTTCTTC. Protein: CASRPTSGRAPEQFF.

This clonotype has a handful of counts. This chain connects TRBV12-3 or TRBV12-4 to TRBJ2-3, with 8 positions matching TRBD1. The CDR3 covers 14 residues. Trimming at V came to 0 bases and at J to 5 bases, leaving 1 base not matched to a gene. CDR3: CASSLAGTGDTQYF. Here the CDR3 DNA reads TGTGCCAGCAGTTTAGCGGGGACAGGAGATACGCAGTATTTT.

This clonotype has only one observation. V gene TRBV3-1 combines with J gene TRBJ2-7, with 7 bases that match TRBD2. V lost 1 base, J lost 9 bases, and 3 bases stayed unmatched. Germline CDR1 reads LGHDT; CDR2 reads YNNKEL (reference sequence). The CDR3 is 12 residues long. The CDR3 is CASSQARGVQYF. The CDR3 DNA sequence: TGTGCCAGCAGCCAAGCCCGGGGGGTGCAGTACTTC.